This paragraph covers one TCR beta chain sequence. The antigen is not known. Researchers ran the PCR with 60 Vbeta and 13 Jbeta primers. Per the original data handling: In a later analysis, of around 80 million unique beta chains, about 10 million appeared in at least two donors. Produced via immunoSEQ multiplex PCR; TCRdb's table is partial and in-frame only. V and J calls and clone size follow that table, whereas D and trimming were derived from the DNA. This sample has 120,000 to 150,000 clones, with roughly 80% found just once. This specimen belongs to a study of cytomegalovirus exposure and HLA in healthy donors. Study-wide results and caveats: A few of the chains that were CMV-associated were confirmed in vitro to be specific for CMV antigens. With high specificity and sensitivity, the classifier reportedly diagnosed cytomegalovirus status. In a later analysis, TCR beta V- and J-gene trimming was associated with a missense DCLRE1C variant.

Deletions cut 0 bases from V and 7 bases from J, with 8 bases between. This CDR3 spans 13 amino acids. The germline V gene has CDR1 SGHKS and CDR2 YYEKEE (reference sequence). This sequence was found in a woman between 50 and 59 years old in good health and CMV-seronegative. This chain uses TRBV5-5 with TRBJ2-1; D perhaps matches TRBD1 (6 bases). The sequencing input was PBMCs. The CDR3 sequence is CASSLVRGNEQFF. The CDR3 bases are TGTGCCAGCAGCTTGGTTAGGGGGAATGAGCAGTTCTTC.